Presented here are 13 T cell receptor beta chains from one specimen sequenced in a study of T cells in Graves' hyperthyroidism and ophthalmopathy. Amplified regions were TCR beta CDR3 sequences from RNA transcripts. HTBI primers were employed in a first-round RT-PCR of the TCR CDR3. TCRdb reprocessed the multiplex PCR reads via MiXCR and lists one record per CDR3 protein. The repertoire has hundreds of thousands of distinct CDR3 sequences, 45% of them found once; the top ten carry roughly 6.5%. The material sequenced was peripheral blood or thyroid tissue (not recorded which). The receptors were sampled from an adult man with Graves' disease, either hyperthyroidism or ophthalmopathy (not recorded which).

This clonotype was counted between two and nine times. The chain uses TRBV7-9 and TRBJ1-2; D is ambiguous. Trimming removed 5 bases from V and 0 bases from J, with 13 bases in between. Germline V gene lookup returns CDR1 SEHNR and CDR2 FQNEAQ (reference sequence). The CDR3 runs 15 residues. The CDR3 coding sequence is TGTGCCAGCAGCCAAGCCGAGAGTGCTAACTATGGCTACACCTTC. Its translation: CASSQAESANYGYTF.

Regarding this clonotype: At one end the junction does not follow the germline gene, possibly because of a read error. The gene calls are TRBV7-6 and TRBJ1-2, with D maybe TRBD1 (6 bases). Germline values: CDR1 SGHVS, CDR2 FNYEAQ. The CDR3 totals 14 residues. The CDR3 spells CASSLAGASYGYTF. The CDR3 DNA reads as TGTGCTAGCAGCTTAGCAGGGGCTAGCTATGGCTACACCTTC.

V usage is TRBV24-1 and J usage is TRBJ1-1; TRBD1 is a possible D gene (6 bases). This CDR3 is built from 14 residues. Germline V gene data show CDR1 as KGHDR and CDR2 as SFDVKD. The germline V and J ends were trimmed by 8 bases and 2 bases, with 14 bases remaining between them. CDR3 sequence reads: CATTPGTLNTEAFF. The CDR3 coding sequence is TGTGCCACCACGCCCGGGACACTAAACACTGAAGCTTTCTTT.

This clonotype was recorded at least ten times. The rearrangement joins TRBV29-1 to TRBJ1-2, with TRBD1 matching over 11 bases. The CDR3 loop spans 12 amino acids. The V gene's germline CDR1 is SQVTM and CDR2 ANQGSEA. The ends lost 7 bases at V and 8 bases at J; junction bases unmatched: 6. CDR3 sequence (DNA): TGCAGCGGGACAGGGGGCTTGGGGGGCTACACCTTC. As protein: CSGTGGLGGYTF.

The chain is built from TRBV20-1 and TRBJ2-7; possible D gene TRBD1, 7 bases. V was cut by 3 bases and J by 6 bases, with 18 bases left in between. CDR1 is DFQATT, CDR2 SNEGSKA, per germline (reference sequence). This CDR3 comprises 14 residues. DNA of the CDR3: TGCAGTGCTAGTGGGTCCAGGGGGGTTAGCGAGCAGTACTTC. Its protein is CSASGSRGVSEQYF.

In its sample, this clonotype was seen a few times. The CDR3 reads CASSSLAGNTYEQYF. DNA for the CDR3: TGTGCCAGCAGCTCGCTAGCGGGAAACACCTACGAGCAGTACTTC. The chain combines TRBV7-9 with TRBJ2-7; TRBD2 matches 9 bases. Per the germline V gene, CDR1 is SEHNR and CDR2 is FQNEAQ (reference sequence). With 4 bases clipped from V and 2 bases from J, the junction kept 6 bases outside the gene matches. CDR3 size: 15 residues.

This clonotype was seen a handful of times. The gene calls are TRBV20-1 and TRBJ2-5; 7 bases fit TRBD2. The CDR3 is 13 amino acids. Trimming took 6 bases from V and 5 from J; bases not matched to a gene: 9. Germline-derived CDR1 and CDR2 are DFQATT and SNEGSKA (reference sequence). This CDR3 is CSARRLAGETQYF. The DNA for the CDR3 is TGCAGTGCCCGGAGACTAGCCGGCGAGACCCAGTACTTC.

V is TRBV20-1 and J is TRBJ2-7; maybe TRBD2 (6 bases). The CDR3 loop spans 12 amino acids. Germline V gene lookup returns CDR1 DFQATT and CDR2 SNEGSKA (reference sequence). V lost 3 bases and J 2 bases, leaving 8 bases between the germline ends. CDR3 nucleotide sequence: TGCAGTGCTAGCGCTAGCGCCTACGAGCAGTACTTC. It specifies CSASASAYEQYF.

Points on this clonotype: One end of the junction fails to match germline, which may point to a read error. The V call is TRBV5-4, the J call TRBJ1-5; the D gene is possibly TRBD1 (5 bases). The CDR3 is 15 amino acids. Germline assignment: CDR1 SGHNT and CDR2 YYREEE (reference sequence). CDR3 region: CASSLGGTGNQTQHF. The CDR3 DNA follows: TGTGCCAGCAGCTTGGGCGGGACGGGCAATCAGACCCAGCATTTT.

V and J are TRBV24-1 and TRBJ1-5, with 12 bases matching TRBD1. Unmatched junction bases numbered 11, after V lost 4 bases and J lost 11 bases. CDR1 is KGHDR and CDR2 is SFDVKD in the germline V gene. The CDR3 totals 16 residues. The chain's CDR3 is CATSEGDRGPDETQHF. The CDR3 DNA is TGTGCCACCAGTGAGGGGGACAGGGGGCCGGACGAGACCCAGCATTTT.

The chain couples TRBV7-9 to TRBJ2-7; D might be TRBD2 (6 bases). V lost 0 bases to trimming and J lost 3 bases, with 12 bases between them. Germline loops: CDR1 SEHNR, CDR2 FQNEAQ (reference sequence). The CDR3 is 15 amino acids. The CDR3 is CASSLARGGDYEQYF. The CDR3 nucleotides read TGTGCCAGCAGCTTAGCGCGCGGAGGGGACTACGAGCAGTACTTC.

The chain recombines TRBV2 with TRBJ2-7; 9 bases are a match to TRBD2. The germline V gene encodes CDR1 SNHLY and CDR2 FYNNEI. V shed 4 bases, J shed 1 base, and the junction held 11 bases outside the gene matches. The CDR3 runs to 17 residues. CDR3 sequence: CASSGGVAGAQSYEQYF. CDR3 DNA: TGTGCCAGCAGTGGTGGTGTAGCGGGGGCCCAATCCTACGAGCAGTACTTC.

The rearrangement uses TRBV29-1 and TRBJ1-1; D is unresolved. Germline CDR1 SQVTM, CDR2 ANQGSEA. This CDR3 is built from 14 residues. The CDR3 is CSFSGLPGDTEAFF. As DNA, the CDR3 is TGCAGTTTTTCGGGCCTCCCTGGGGACACTGAAGCTTTCTTT. The complete variable domain, with remaining parts taken from reference TRBV29-1 and TRBJ1-1, reads SAVISQKPSRDICQRGTSLTIQCQVDSQVTMMFWYRQQPGQSLTLIATANQGSEATYESGFVIDKFPISRPNLTFSTLTVSNMSPEDSSIYLCSFSGLPGDTEAFFGQGTRLTVV.